One and the same sample provided the 5 T cell receptor beta chains below, sequenced in a study of blood T cell repertoires in COVID-19 (dated by TCRdb to 2019 to 2021). Library prep was done by the immunoSEQ multiplex PCR assay. This immuneACCESS table, as held by TCRdb, lists in-frame sequences with V and J called but not all clones. Of the missing ones, under half trace to an unresolved V gene in checked studies; the others have no known cause. In all, the sample holds around 64,000 clones, and 75% to 85% of those were seen once. The ten most abundant clones make up over 9.5% of the sample. Input material: peripheral blood. The receptors derive from a human donor in a cohort sampled during active COVID-19.

The genes are TRBV9 and TRBJ2-3; TRBD2 matches at 9 bases. V lost 4 bases to trimming and J lost 4 bases; unmatched junction nucleotides: 4. Germline-derived CDR1 and CDR2 are SGDLS and YYNGEE. The CDR3 is 14 residues long. CDR3 residues: CASSFGTSPDTQYF. The DNA of the CDR3 is TGTGCCAGCAGCTTTGGGACTAGCCCAGATACGCAGTATTTT.

The chain carries TRBV6-6 and TRBJ2-2; 9 bases fit TRBD2. The CDR3 has 15 amino acids. Germline CDR1 and CDR2: MNHNY and SVGAGI (reference sequence). The V gene end was trimmed by 7 bases and the J gene end by 2 bases; junction bases not matched to a gene: 5. For the CDR3, the DNA is TGTGCCAGCAACGCGGGGGGGATTAACACCGGGGAGCTGTTTTTT. It yields the protein CASNAGGINTGELFF.

J is TRBJ1-6 and V is TRBV3-1 (or the pseudogene TRBV3-2), with D possibly matching TRBD1 (5 bases). This CDR3 comprises 15 residues. V dropped 4 bases and J dropped 3 bases, with 10 bases sitting between them. Germline CDR1 reads LGHDT; CDR2 reads YNNKEL (reference sequence). The CDR3 region is CASSRREVYNSPLHF. The CDR3 nucleotides are TGTGCCAGCAGCCGCAGGGAGGTCTATAATTCACCCCTCCACTTT.

This clone came up a few times. V is TRBV5-1 and J is TRBJ1-1; D remains ambiguous. Germline-derived CDR1 and CDR2 are SGHRS and YFSETQ. The CDR3 is 13 amino acids. V was pared by 5 bases and J by 0 bases, with 8 bases between. CDR3: CASRYEMNTEAFF. Here the CDR3 DNA reads TGCGCCAGCAGGTATGAGATGAACACTGAAGCTTTCTTT.

The V and J genes are TRBV7-8 and TRBJ2-5; 7 bases are a match to TRBD2. The CDR3 has 15 amino acids. Germline-derived CDR1 and CDR2 are SGHVS and FQNEAQ. Losses at the gene ends were 1 base for V and 4 bases for J; bases not matched to a gene: 6. The CDR3 loop is CASSLETSARETQYF. The DNA for the CDR3 is TGTGCCAGCAGCTTAGAAACTAGCGCCAGAGAGACCCAGTACTTC. Full variable domain (remainder filled in from reference TRBV7-8 and TRBJ2-5): GAGVSQSPRYKVAKRGQDVALRCDPISGHVSLFWYQQALGQGPEFLTYFQNEAQLDKSGLPSDRFFAERPEGSVSTLKIQRTQQEDSAVYLCASSLETSARETQYFGPGTRLLVL.